This T cell receptor (beta chain) is drawn from a study of T cells in Graves' hyperthyroidism and ophthalmopathy. This clonotype was seen ten or more times. RNA transcripts served as the template for amplifying TCR beta CDR3 regions. TCR CDR3 regions were first amplified by RT-PCR with HTBI primers. TCRdb ran MiXCR on the multiplex PCR reads and lists one entry per CDR3 protein. Of roughly 260,000 distinct CDR3 sequences listed, 13% to 15% are singletons. Trimming stripped 0 bases from V and 7 bases from J, with 12 bases between. The CDR3 covers 15 residues. Germline V CDR1 and CDR2: MNHEY, SMNVEV (reference sequence). PBMCs came from about 10 ml fresh peripheral blood.

This sequence was found in a woman aged 40 to 49 with Graves' hyperthyroidism that later progressed to Graves' ophthalmopathy. The rearrangement uses TRBV27 and TRBJ1-4; D might be TRBD1 (6 bases). Specimen: blood. The CDR3 is CASSLSKGVGEKLFF. CDR3 bases: TGTGCCAGCAGTTTATCGAAGGGGGTGGGTGAAAAACTGTTTTTT.